The 28 T cell receptor beta chains below were found in one sample sequenced in a study of T cell repertoires in cytomegalovirus infection. TCRdb passed the reads through MiXCR, listing each CDR3 protein once. The sample shows a few hundred thousand distinct CDR3 sequences, roughly 42% of them seen only once. Their recognized antigens are unknown. The sample consisted of cultured PBMCs, taken from culture after CMV antigen stimulation. These receptors were taken from a human donor in good health (CMV status not recorded). Some clones in this sample may be carry-over from other donors' samples.

The chain employs TRBV11-2 and TRBJ1-1; the D is unclear. The CDR3 sequence is 13 residues long. Germline V gives CDR1 SGHAT, CDR2 FQNNGV. The germline V and J ends were trimmed by 5 bases and 5 bases, with 12 bases remaining between them. CDR3 amino acids: CASSRLFGTEAFF. The CDR3 DNA sequence: TGTGCCAGCAGCCGCTTATTTGGGACTGAAGCTTTCTTT.

Written as DNA, the CDR3 is TGTGCCAGCAGTTACTGGGGGACGGCTAGCACAGATACGCAGTATTTT. It specifies CASSYWGTASTDTQYF. The chain combines TRBV6-2 or TRBV6-3 with TRBJ2-3; D might be TRBD1 or TRBD2, each matching 5 bases. V was shortened by 1 base and J by 0 bases, with 11 bases between the two germline ends. Per the germline V gene, CDR1 is MNHEY and CDR2 is SVGEGT. This CDR3 contains 16 residues.

The chain is built from TRBV12-3 or TRBV12-4 and TRBJ2-4; maybe TRBD1 (5 bases). CDR3 size: 14 residues. V lost 6 bases, J lost 4 bases, and 13 bases lay in between. The CDR3 reads CASSQNGAKNIQYF. The CDR3 coding sequence is TGTGCCAGCAGCCAGAATGGGGCGAAAAACATTCAGTACTTC.

The chain links TRBV30 to TRBJ2-5; D might be TRBD2 (7 bases). CDR1 GTSNPN and CDR2 SVGIG come from the germline V gene (reference sequence). The CDR3 consists of 13 residues. The V gene lost 0 bases and the J gene lost 5 bases, with 10 bases spanning the gap. CDR3 amino acids: CAWSVGGGETQYF. The CDR3 DNA reads as TGTGCCTGGAGTGTAGGCGGGGGCGAGACCCAGTACTTC. The whole variable domain, filled in from reference TRBV30 and TRBJ2-5, reads SQTIHQWPATLVQPVGSPLSLECTVEGTSNPNLYWYRQAAGRGLQLLFYSVGIGQISSEVPQNLSASRPQDRQFILSSKKLLLSDSGFYLCAWSVGGGETQYFGPGTRLLVL.

The V call is TRBV14, the J call TRBJ2-3; no clear D gene. V gave up 3 bases and J gave up 6 bases, with 7 bases separating them. Germline V gene sequence: CDR1 SGHDN, CDR2 FVKESK. The CDR3 covers 12 residues. CDR3 in amino acids: CASSQSSDTQYF. In DNA form, the CDR3 reads TGTGCCAGCAGCCAGTCCTCCGATACGCAGTATTTT.

This chain connects TRBV4-1 to TRBJ1-6; TRBD1 might be the D (5 bases). Trimming stripped 3 bases from V and 4 bases from J, with 13 bases between. The CDR3 runs 16 residues. In germline, CDR1 is MGHRA, CDR2 YSYEKL. DNA for the CDR3: TGCGCCAGCAGCCAGGGTAGGGGACTTTATAATTCACCCCTCCACTTT. As protein: CASSQGRGLYNSPLHF.

A word on this clonotype: One junction end does not reproduce the germline sequence, and a read error may be involved. This chain links TRBV20-1 with TRBJ2-4; maybe TRBD1 (5 bases). In germline, CDR1 is DFQATT, CDR2 SNEGSKA (reference sequence). This CDR3 region has 12 residues. The CDR3 nucleotides are TGCAGTGCTAGGACCCCTATGGGAAGGGGATGGTTC. Translating it yields CSARTPMGRGWF.

The CDR3 DNA follows: TGTGCCAGCAGCTTGCGGCGGGGGGAGAACTACAATGAGCAGTTCTTC. This sequence encodes CASSLRRGENYNEQFF. The genes are TRBV7-6 and TRBJ2-1; 8 bases fit TRBD2. Germline-derived CDR1 and CDR2 are SGHVS and FNYEAQ. There are 16 residues in the CDR3. The J segment lost 3 bases and the V segment lost 3 bases, leaving 7 bases of the junction unmatched. Full variable domain (outside the CDR3, taken from reference TRBV7-6 and TRBJ2-1): GAGVSQSPRYKVTKRGQDVALRCDPISGHVSLYWYRQALGQGPEFLTYFNYEAQQDKSGLPNDRFSAERPEGSISTLTIQRTEQRDSAMYRCASSLRRGENYNEQFFGPGTRLTVL.

V is TRBV11-2 and J is TRBJ1-5; 8 bases align to TRBD1. The V segment lost 5 bases and the J segment 5 bases; nucleotides outside the gene matches: 8. Germline loops: CDR1 SGHAT, CDR2 FQNNGV. The CDR3 has 15 amino acids. The CDR3 here is CASSINTGGDQPQHF. For the CDR3, the DNA is TGTGCCAGCAGCATCAATACAGGGGGTGATCAGCCCCAGCATTTT.

J is TRBJ1-2 and V is TRBV6-5; D is unclear. The CDR3 runs 11 residues. The V and J ends lost 6 bases and 7 bases respectively, with 9 bases between them. The germline V gene has CDR1 MNHEY and CDR2 SVGAGI. The CDR3 DNA is TGTGCCAGCAGATCTAGTCTTGGCTACACCTTC. Translating it yields CASRSSLGYTF.

CDR3 sequence (DNA): TGCAGCGTGGGGGAAGAGACCCAGTACTTC. This codes for CSVGEETQYF. The V and J genes are TRBV29-1 and TRBJ2-5; D may match TRBD1 or TRBD2 (5 bases each). Germline CDR1 reads SQVTM; CDR2 reads ANQGSEA. V was shortened by 6 bases and J by 3 bases, with 5 bases between the two germline ends. CDR3 length: 10 amino acids.

The chain combines TRBV11-2 with TRBJ2-7, with D hard to call. Trimming removed 3 bases from V and 2 bases from J, with 11 bases in between. This CDR3 has 14 amino acids. Germline V gene sequence: CDR1 SGHAT, CDR2 FQNNGV. CDR3 loop: CASSFRASTYEQYF. In DNA, the CDR3 is TGTGCCAGCAGCTTCCGTGCAAGCACCTACGAGCAGTACTTC.

J is TRBJ2-1 and V is TRBV10-3, with TRBD2 matching 10 bases. J lost 4 bases, V lost 6 bases, and 12 bases had no gene match. Germline V lookup: CDR1 ENHRY, CDR2 SYGVKD. This CDR3 has 17 amino acids. As DNA, the CDR3 is TGTGCCATCAGAGCTAGCGGGAGTCGCAAGGGATACAATGAGCAGTTCTTC. Amino acid sequence: CAIRASGSRKGYNEQFF.

The rearrangement uses TRBV4-3 and TRBJ2-3, with 12 bases lining up with TRBD2. V gave up 0 bases and J gave up 6 bases; unmatched junction bases: 13. The CDR3 consists of 19 residues. CDR1 is LGHNA, CDR2 YSLEER, per germline. For the CDR3, the DNA is TGCGCCAGCAGCCAAGATCCAACTCGACTAGCGGGAGAGTTGGATACGCAGTATTTT. Encoded protein: CASSQDPTRLAGELDTQYF.

The V gene is TRBV7-2, the J gene TRBJ2-7; 7 bases align to TRBD2. V was pared by 5 bases and J by 2 bases, with 9 bases of the junction left unmatched. Germline V CDR1 and CDR2: SGHTA, FQGNSA. The CDR3 extends over 15 amino acids. CDR3 in amino acids: CASSPGLVTAYEQYF. CDR3 nucleotides: TGTGCCAGCAGCCCAGGACTAGTCACCGCCTACGAGCAGTACTTC.

The rearrangement uses TRBV7-8 and TRBJ1-5; a weak D match, TRBD1 (5 bases). The V gene lost 5 bases and the J gene lost 11 bases, with 19 bases spanning the gap. The germline V gene has CDR1 SGHVS and CDR2 FQNEAQ. This CDR3 is built from 14 residues. As DNA, the CDR3 is TGTGCCAGCAGCCCCGGACAAGGCCAAGGGACCCAGCATTTT. The encoded protein is CASSPGQGQGTQHF.

V and J are TRBV20-1 and TRBJ2-7, with no clear D. V was clipped by 3 bases and J by 3 bases, with 9 bases between them. The length of the CDR3 is 12 residues. Germline assignment: CDR1 DFQATT and CDR2 SNEGSKA (reference sequence). In DNA form, the CDR3 reads TGCAGTGCTAGCCCGCGCTACTACGAGCAGTACTTC. Protein product: CSASPRYYEQYF.

This clonotype was counted between two and nine times. V usage is TRBV12-3 or TRBV12-4 and J usage is TRBJ1-3; 7 bases map to TRBD1. Trimming cost V 5 bases and J 0 bases; bases outside gene matches: 13. The CDR3 totals 18 residues. The CDR3 DNA reads as TGTGCCAGCAGTCGAGCAACGGACAGGAAGTCCTCTGGAAACACCATATATTTT. Protein product: CASSRATDRKSSGNTIYF.

The chain carries TRBV12-3 or TRBV12-4 and TRBJ1-5; no reliable D call. V was pared by 5 bases and J by 0 bases, with 23 bases between. The CDR3 extends over 19 amino acids. The CDR3 DNA sequence: TGTGCCAGCAGTCGAAAGAAGAACAGTAACCATTATAGCAATCAGCCCCAGCATTTT. Translation gives CASSRKKNSNHYSNQPQHF.

This rearrangement joins TRBV6-6 to TRBJ2-4; TRBD2 might be the D (6 bases). The CDR3 extends over 17 amino acids. CDR1 MNHNY and CDR2 SVGAGI come from the germline V gene (reference sequence). Trimming pared 0 bases from V and 0 bases from J, leaving 12 bases between. The CDR3 coding sequence is TGTGCCAGCAGTTACTCGTGGAGGGTAGAAGCCAAAAACATTCAGTACTTC. Residues: CASSYSWRVEAKNIQYF.

The J gene is TRBJ1-2, the V gene TRBV6-5; 12 bases match TRBD1. J gave up 0 bases and V 6 bases, and 5 bases lay outside the gene matches. In germline, CDR1 is MNHEY, CDR2 SVGAGI. CDR3 length: 16 residues. CDR3 sequence reads: CASRGQGARANYGYTF. DNA for the CDR3: TGTGCCAGCAGGGGACAGGGGGCGAGGGCTAACTATGGCTACACCTTC.

The rearrangement joins TRBV7-6 to TRBJ1-2; D is perhaps TRBD1 (5 bases). This CDR3 spans 13 amino acids. V was trimmed by 5 bases and J by 7 bases, leaving 14 bases between them. Per the germline V gene, CDR1 is SGHVS and CDR2 is FNYEAQ. The CDR3 sequence: CASSPGEGFGYTF. DNA of the CDR3: TGTGCCAGCAGCCCGGGGGAGGGTTTTGGCTACACCTTC. Combining the CDR3 with reference TRBV7-6 and TRBJ1-2 gives the whole variable domain GAGVSQSPRYKVTKRGQDVALRCDPISGHVSLYWYRQALGQGPEFLTYFNYEAQQDKSGLPNDRFSAERPEGSISTLTIQRTEQRDSAMYRCASSPGEGFGYTFGSGTRLTVV.

This sequence joins TRBV5-1 and TRBJ1-2, with unresolved D. Trimming shortened V by 5 bases and J by 8 bases, and 10 bases separated the two germline ends. In germline, CDR1 is SGHRS, CDR2 YFSETQ. This CDR3 has 11 residues. The CDR3 nucleotides read TGCGCCAGCAGGGAGGACGGCGGCTACACCTTC. Translating it yields CASREDGGYTF.

This clonotype came up a few times. The chain couples TRBV19 to TRBJ2-1; 9 bases are a match to TRBD1. The CDR3 contains 15 residues. Germline V gives CDR1 LNHDA, CDR2 SQIVND (reference sequence). Trimming removed 4 bases from V and 7 bases from J; junction bases left unmatched: 8. This CDR3 is CASSNATGGLNEQFF. CDR3 sequence (DNA): TGTGCCAGTAGTAACGCGACAGGGGGACTGAATGAGCAGTTCTTC.

The V and J genes are TRBV4-3 and TRBJ2-3, with D possibly being TRBD1 or TRBD2 (6 bases each). Trimming cost V 3 bases and J 0 bases, with 22 bases left between them. This CDR3 is 19 amino acids long. The germline gives CDR1 LGHNA, CDR2 YSLEER. The DNA for the CDR3 is TGCGCCAGCAGCCACTATTTTCAAGGGGGGAAGATCAGCACAGATACGCAGTATTTT. This translates into CASSHYFQGGKISTDTQYF.

This clonotype occurred many times. The CDR3 loop reads CASSYDSQNTEAFF. The DNA of the CDR3 is TGTGCCAGCAGCTACGACAGCCAGAACACTGAAGCTTTCTTT. The J gene is TRBJ1-1, the V gene TRBV7-2; TRBD1 is a possible D gene (5 bases). The CDR3 has 14 amino acids. The V gene's germline CDR1 is SGHTA and CDR2 FQGNSA. The V end lost 4 bases, the J end lost 1 base, and 10 bases lay between the germline ends.

This clonotype was counted a few times. This chain links TRBV7-2 with TRBJ1-4; D not resolved. From germline, CDR1 is SGHTA and CDR2 FQGNSA. The CDR3 length is 14 residues. The V end was cut by 2 bases, the J end by 5 bases, with 9 bases between. The CDR3 DNA reads TGTGCCAGCAGCTTAACGGGCTGGAATGAAAAACTGTTTTTT. Protein sequence: CASSLTGWNEKLFF.

The chain has TRBV5-1 and TRBJ2-1, with 15 bases aligning to TRBD2. Germline CDR1 reads SGHRS; CDR2 reads YFSETQ. The trim removed 4 bases at V and 10 bases at J, leaving 9 bases unmatched. CDR3 length: 16 residues. The CDR3 region is CASSTGLAGGWREQFF. DNA of the CDR3: TGCGCCAGCAGCACGGGACTAGCGGGAGGTTGGAGGGAGCAGTTCTTC.